This T cell receptor beta chain was profiled in a study of cytomegalovirus exposure and HLA in healthy donors. PCR involved 60 Vbeta and 13 Jbeta primers. Produced via immunoSEQ multiplex PCR; TCRdb's table is partial and in-frame only. The table includes 150,000 or so clones, around 82% detected once. Trimming left V 6 bases short and J 2 bases short, with 19 bases between. CDR1 KGHSH and CDR2 LQKENI come from the germline V gene. The CDR3 sequence is 16 residues long. The chain joins TRBV18 to TRBJ2-5; tentative D call: TRBD2 (6 bases). The sequencing input was PBMCs. The source of this sequence is a male donor in good health and CMV-seronegative. In DNA form, the CDR3 reads TGTGCCAGCTCCCCGACTGGACCCGGAGGGCAAGAGACCCAGTACTTC. This gives the protein CASSPTGPGGQETQYF.